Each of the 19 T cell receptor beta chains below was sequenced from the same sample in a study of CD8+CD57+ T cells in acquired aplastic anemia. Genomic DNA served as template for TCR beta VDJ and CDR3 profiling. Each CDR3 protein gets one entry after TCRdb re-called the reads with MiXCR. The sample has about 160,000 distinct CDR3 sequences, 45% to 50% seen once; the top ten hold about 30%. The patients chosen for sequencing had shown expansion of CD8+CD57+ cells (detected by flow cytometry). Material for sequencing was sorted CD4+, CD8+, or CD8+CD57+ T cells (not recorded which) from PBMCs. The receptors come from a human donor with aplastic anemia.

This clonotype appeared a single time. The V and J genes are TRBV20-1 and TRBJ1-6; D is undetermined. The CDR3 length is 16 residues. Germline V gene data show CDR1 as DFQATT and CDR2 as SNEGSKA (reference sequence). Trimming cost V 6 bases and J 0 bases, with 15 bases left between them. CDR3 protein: CSARDTQSSYNSPLHF. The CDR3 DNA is TGCAGTGCCCGCGACACCCAGAGCTCCTATAATTCACCCCTCCACTTT.

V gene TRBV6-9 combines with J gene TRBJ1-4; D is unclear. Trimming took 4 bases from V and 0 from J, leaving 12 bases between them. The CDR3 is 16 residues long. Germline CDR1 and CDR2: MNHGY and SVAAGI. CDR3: CASSLFPESTNEKLFF. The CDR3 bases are TGTGCCAGCAGTTTGTTTCCGGAGTCAACTAATGAAAAACTGTTTTTT.

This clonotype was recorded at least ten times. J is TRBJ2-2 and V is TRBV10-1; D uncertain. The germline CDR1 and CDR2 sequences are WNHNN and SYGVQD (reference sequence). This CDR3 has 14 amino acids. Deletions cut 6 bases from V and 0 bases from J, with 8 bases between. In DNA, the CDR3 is TGCGCCAGCAGCCGCGAACCGAACACCGGGGAGCTGTTTTTT. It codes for CASSREPNTGELFF.

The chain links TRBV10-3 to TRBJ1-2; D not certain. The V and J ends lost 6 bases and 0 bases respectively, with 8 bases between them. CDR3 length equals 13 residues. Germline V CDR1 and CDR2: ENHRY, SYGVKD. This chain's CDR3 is CAIRDGANYGYTF. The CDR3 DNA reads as TGTGCCATCAGGGACGGAGCTAACTATGGCTACACCTTC.

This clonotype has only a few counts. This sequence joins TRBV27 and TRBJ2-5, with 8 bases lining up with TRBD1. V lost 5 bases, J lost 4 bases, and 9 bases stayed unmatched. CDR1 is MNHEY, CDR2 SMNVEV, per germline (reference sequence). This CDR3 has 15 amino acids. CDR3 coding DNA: TGTGCCAGCAGTCGCCGACAGGGGCGTGGAGAGACCCAGTACTTC. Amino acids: CASSRRQGRGETQYF.

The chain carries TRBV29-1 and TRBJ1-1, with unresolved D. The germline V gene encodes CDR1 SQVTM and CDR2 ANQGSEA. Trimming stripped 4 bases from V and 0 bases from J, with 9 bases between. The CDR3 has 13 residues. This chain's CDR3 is CSVVQQMNTEAFF. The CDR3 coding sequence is TGCAGCGTTGTACAACAGATGAACACTGAAGCTTTCTTT. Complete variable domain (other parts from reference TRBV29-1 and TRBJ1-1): SAVISQKPSRDICQRGTSLTIQCQVDSQVTMMFWYRQQPGQSLTLIATANQGSEATYESGFVIDKFPISRPNLTFSTLTVSNMSPEDSSIYLCSVVQQMNTEAFFGQGTRLTVV.

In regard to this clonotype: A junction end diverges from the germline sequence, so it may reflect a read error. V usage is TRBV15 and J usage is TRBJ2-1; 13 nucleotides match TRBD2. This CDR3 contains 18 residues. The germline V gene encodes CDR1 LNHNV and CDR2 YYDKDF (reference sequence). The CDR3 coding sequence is TGTGCCACCCGCGGACTAGCGGGAGAGACGAGCTCCTACCATGAGCAGTTCTTC. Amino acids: CATRGLAGETSSYHEQFF.

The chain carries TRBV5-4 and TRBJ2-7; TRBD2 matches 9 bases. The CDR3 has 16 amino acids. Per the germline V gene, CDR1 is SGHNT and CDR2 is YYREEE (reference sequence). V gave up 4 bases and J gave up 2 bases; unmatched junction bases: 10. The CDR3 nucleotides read TGTGCCAGCAGCGCCCCAACTAGCGGGCTACCCTACGAGCAGTACTTC. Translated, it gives CASSAPTSGLPYEQYF.

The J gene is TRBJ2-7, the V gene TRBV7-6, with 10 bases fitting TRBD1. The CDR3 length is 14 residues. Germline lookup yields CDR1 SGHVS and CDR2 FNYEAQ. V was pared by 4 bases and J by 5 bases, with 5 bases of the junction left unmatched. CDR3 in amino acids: CASSYRTGGNEQYF. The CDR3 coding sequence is TGTGCCAGCAGCTACCGGACAGGGGGGAACGAGCAGTACTTC.

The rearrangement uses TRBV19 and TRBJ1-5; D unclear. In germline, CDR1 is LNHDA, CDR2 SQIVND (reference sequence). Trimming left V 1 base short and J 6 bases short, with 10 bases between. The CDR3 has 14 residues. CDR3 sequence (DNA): TGTGCCAGTAGTATAGTCCCAGACGCTCAGCCCCAGCATTTT. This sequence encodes CASSIVPDAQPQHF.

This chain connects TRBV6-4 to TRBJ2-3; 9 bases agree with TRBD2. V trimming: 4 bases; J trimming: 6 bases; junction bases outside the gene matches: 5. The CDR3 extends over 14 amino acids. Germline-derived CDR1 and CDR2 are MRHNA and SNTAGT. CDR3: CASSGTSETDTQYF. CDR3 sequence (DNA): TGTGCCAGCAGTGGGACTAGCGAGACCGATACGCAGTATTTT.

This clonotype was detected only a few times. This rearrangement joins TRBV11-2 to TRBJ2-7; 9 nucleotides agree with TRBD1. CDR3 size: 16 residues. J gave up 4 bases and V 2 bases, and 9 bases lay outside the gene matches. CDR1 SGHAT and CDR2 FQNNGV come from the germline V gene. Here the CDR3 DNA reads TGTGCCAGCAGCTTAAGTCCGGACAGGGGATCTTACGAGCAGTACTTC. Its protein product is CASSLSPDRGSYEQYF.

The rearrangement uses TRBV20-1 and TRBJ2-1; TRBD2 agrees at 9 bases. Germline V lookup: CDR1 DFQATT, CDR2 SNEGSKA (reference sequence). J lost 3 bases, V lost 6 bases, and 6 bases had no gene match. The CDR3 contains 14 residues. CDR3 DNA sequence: TGCAGTGCCCCCGCTAGCGGGAACTACAATGAGCAGTTCTTC. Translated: CSAPASGNYNEQFF.

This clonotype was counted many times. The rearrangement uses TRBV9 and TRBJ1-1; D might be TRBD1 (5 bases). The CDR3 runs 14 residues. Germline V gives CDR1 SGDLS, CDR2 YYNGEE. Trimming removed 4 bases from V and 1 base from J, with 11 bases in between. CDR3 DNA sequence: TGTGCCAGCAGCCCCCAGACAGAGAACACTGAAGCTTTCTTT. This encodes CASSPQTENTEAFF.

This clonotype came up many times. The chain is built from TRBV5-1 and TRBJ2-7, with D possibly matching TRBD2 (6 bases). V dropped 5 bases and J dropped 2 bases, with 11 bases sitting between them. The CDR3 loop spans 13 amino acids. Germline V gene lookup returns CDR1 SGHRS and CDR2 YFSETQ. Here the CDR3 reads CASRGTSPYEQYF. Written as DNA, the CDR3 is TGCGCCAGCAGAGGGACTTCCCCCTACGAGCAGTACTTC.

In nucleotides, the CDR3 is TGCAGTGCTATACAAGGACTAGCACAAGAGACCCAGTACTTC. Amino acid sequence: CSAIQGLAQETQYF. The chain couples TRBV20-1 to TRBJ2-5; TRBD2 matches 8 bases. The V segment lost 4 bases and the J segment 2 bases; nucleotides outside the gene matches: 6. The germline V gene encodes CDR1 DFQATT and CDR2 SNEGSKA (reference sequence). The CDR3 has 14 residues.

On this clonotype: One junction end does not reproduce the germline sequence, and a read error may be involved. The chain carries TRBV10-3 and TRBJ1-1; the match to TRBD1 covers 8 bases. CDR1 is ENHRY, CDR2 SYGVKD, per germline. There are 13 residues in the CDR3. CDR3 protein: CVTPGQEFTEAFF. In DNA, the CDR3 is TGTGTCACACCGGGACAGGAGTTCACTGAAGCCTTCTTT.

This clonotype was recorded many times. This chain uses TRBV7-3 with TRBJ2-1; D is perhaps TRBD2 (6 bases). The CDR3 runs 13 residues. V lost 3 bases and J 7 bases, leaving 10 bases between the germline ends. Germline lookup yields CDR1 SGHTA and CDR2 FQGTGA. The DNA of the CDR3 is TGTGCCAGCAGCTTCTCCGCGGGGAATGAGCAGTTCTTC. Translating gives CASSFSAGNEQFF.

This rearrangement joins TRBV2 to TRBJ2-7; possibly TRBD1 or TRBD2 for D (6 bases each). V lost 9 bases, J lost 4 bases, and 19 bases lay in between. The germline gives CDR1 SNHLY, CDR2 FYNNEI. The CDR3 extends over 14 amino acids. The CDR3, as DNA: TGTGCCAGGGGGAGGACAGTATCGCCTTACGAGCAGTACTTC. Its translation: CARGRTVSPYEQYF.